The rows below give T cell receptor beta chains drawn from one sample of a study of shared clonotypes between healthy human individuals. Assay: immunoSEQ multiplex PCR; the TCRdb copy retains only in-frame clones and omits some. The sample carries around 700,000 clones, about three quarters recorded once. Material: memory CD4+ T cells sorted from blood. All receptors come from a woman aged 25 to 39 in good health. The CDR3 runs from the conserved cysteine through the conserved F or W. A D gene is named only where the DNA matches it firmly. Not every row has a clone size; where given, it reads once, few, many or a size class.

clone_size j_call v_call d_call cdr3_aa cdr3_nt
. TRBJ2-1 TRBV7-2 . CASTGGVGPWGNEQFF TGTGCCAGCACCGGGGGTGTAGGTCCCTGGGGGAATGAGCAGTTCTTC
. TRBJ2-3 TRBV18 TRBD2 CASSPPTSGRALGDTQYF TGTGCCAGCTCACCACCAACTAGCGGGAGGGCCCTCGGGGATACGCAGTATTTT
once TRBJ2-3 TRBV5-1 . CASSIDTSQYF TGCGCCAGCAGCATCGACACTTCGCAGTATTTT
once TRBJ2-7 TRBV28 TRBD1 CASSSWTGGLGEQYF TGTGCCAGCAGTTCATGGACAGGGGGCTTAGGCGAGCAGTACTTC
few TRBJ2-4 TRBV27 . CASSFAGGGGKNIQYF TGTGCCAGCAGTTTTGCCGGGGGAGGGGGCAAAAACATTCAGTACTTC
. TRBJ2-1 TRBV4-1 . CASSRLSSYNEQFF TGCGCCAGCAGCCGGCTAAGCTCCTACAATGAGCAGTTCTTC
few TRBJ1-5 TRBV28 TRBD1 CASSFQGGTPQHF TGTGCCAGCAGTTTCCAGGGGGGGACGCCCCAGCATTTT
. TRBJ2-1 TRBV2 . CASSGRMSYNEQFF TGTGCCAGCAGTGGCCGGATGTCCTACAATGAGCAGTTCTTC
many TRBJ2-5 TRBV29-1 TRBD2 CSVAASGGGGETQYF TGCAGCGTTGCGGCTAGCGGGGGCGGGGGAGAAACCCAGTACTTC
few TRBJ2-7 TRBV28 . CASSFSPDISYEQYF TGTGCCAGCAGTTTCTCTCCAGATATCTCCTACGAGCAGTACTTC
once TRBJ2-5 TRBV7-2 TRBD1 CASSPGQGAFETQYF TGTGCCAGCAGTCCGGGACAGGGGGCGTTCGAGACCCAGTACTTC
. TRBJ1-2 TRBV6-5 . CASSPRTDYGYTF TGTGCCAGCAGTCCGAGGACAGACTATGGCTACACCTTC
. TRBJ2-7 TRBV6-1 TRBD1 CASSEGTGDSYEQYF TGTGCCAGCAGTGAGGGGACAGGGGATTCCTACGAGCAGTACTTC
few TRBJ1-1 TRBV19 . CASSILFDTEAFF TGTGCCAGTAGTATCCTCTTTGACACTGAAGCTTTCTTT